This TCR beta chain was retrieved from a study of response to subunit inactivated influenza vaccine. Broader study findings: Each seasonal flu vaccination may recruit only limited new T cells, authors suggested.

TCRdb itself ran the RT-PCR reads through MiXCR, one entry per CDR3 protein. The sample contains 630,000 or so distinct CDR3 sequences, around 14% of which appear only once. A few counts support this clonotype. What it binds is not known. Germline lookup yields CDR1 DFQATT and CDR2 SNEGSKA (reference sequence). Trimming at V came to 4 bases and at J to 0 bases, leaving 8 bases not matched to a gene. CDR3 length equals 15 residues. Material: PBMCs from blood, obtained roughly 12 days after vaccination. The V call is TRBV20-1, the J call TRBJ2-5; 7 bases agree with TRBD2. This sequence originates from a man between 45 and 60 years old who received an inactivated influenza vaccine. The CDR3 loop is CSATKLAPYQETQYF. In nucleotides, the CDR3 is TGCAGTGCTACTAAACTAGCGCCGTACCAAGAGACCCAGTACTTC.